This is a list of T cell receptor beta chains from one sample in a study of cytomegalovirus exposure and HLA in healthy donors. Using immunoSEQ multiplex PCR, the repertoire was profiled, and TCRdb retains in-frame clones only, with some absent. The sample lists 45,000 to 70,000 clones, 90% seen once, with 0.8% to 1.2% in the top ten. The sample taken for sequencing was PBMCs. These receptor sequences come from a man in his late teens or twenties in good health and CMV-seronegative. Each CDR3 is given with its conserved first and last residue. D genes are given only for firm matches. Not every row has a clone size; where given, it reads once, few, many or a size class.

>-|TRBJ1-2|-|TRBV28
TGTGCCAGCAGTTTTTCGGTAGTCTATGGCTACACCTTC
CASSFSVVYGYTF
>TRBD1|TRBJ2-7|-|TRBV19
TGTGCCAGTAGCCCGGTGGGGACAGGAGACTACGAGCAGTACTTC
CASSPVGTGDYEQYF
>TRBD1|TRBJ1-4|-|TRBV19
TGTGCCAGTAGTATTGGACAGGGCTCCGAAAAACTGTTTTTT
CASSIGQGSEKLFF
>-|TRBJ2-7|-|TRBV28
TGTGCCAGCAGTTTCTTCTCCGAGCAGTACTTC
CASSFFSEQYF
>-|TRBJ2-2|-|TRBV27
TGTGCCAGCAGTTCATCCTCACAAACAGGGATTGGGGATACCGGGGAGCTGTTTTTT
CASSSSSQTGIGDTGELFF
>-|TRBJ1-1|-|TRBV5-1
TGCGCCAGCAGCTGGGGGGTCTATGGGGGTCGAGTAGCTTTCTTT
CASSWGVYGGRVAFF
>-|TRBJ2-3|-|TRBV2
TGTGCCAGCAGGGAGGGACGGAGCACAGATACGCAGTATTTT
CASREGRSTDTQYF
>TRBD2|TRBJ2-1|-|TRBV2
TGTGCCAGCAGAGGGACTAGCGGGCCGAATAGCATTCAGTTCTTC
CASRGTSGPNSIQFF
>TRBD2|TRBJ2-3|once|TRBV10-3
TGTGCCATCAGTGAGCCCCCGGGACTAGCGGGAGGGAGCACAGATACGCAGTATTTT
CAISEPPGLAGGSTDTQYF
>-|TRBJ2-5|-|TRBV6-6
TGTGCCAGCAGTCCTATGGGGCAGGAGACCCAGTACTTC
CASSPMGQETQYF
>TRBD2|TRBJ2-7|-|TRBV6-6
TGTGCCAGCAGTGGTCGGGAGGTATCCTACGAGCAGTACTTC
CASSGREVSYEQYF
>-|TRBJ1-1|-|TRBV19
TGTGCCAGTAGCGACCAGGGCGGGAGCACTGAAGCTTTCTTT
CASSDQGGSTEAFF
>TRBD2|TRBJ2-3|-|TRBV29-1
TGCAGCGTAGCGGGAGGGGGCCTCACAGATACGCAGTATTTT
CSVAGGGLTDTQYF
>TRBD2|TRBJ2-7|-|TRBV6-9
TGTGCCAGCAGCCATACCCAGGTGCAGCCGACTAGCGGGGACTACGAGCAGTACTTC
CASSHTQVQPTSGDYEQYF
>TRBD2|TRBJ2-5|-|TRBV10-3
TGTGCCATCAGTGATCTAGCGGGAGGGCCAGTAAAAGAGACCCAGTACTTC
CAISDLAGGPVKETQYF
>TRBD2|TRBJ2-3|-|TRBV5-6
TGTGCCAGCAAAAGGGGAGGGTTCTGGGATACGCAGTATTTT
CASKRGGFWDTQYF
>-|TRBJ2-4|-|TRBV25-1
TGTGCCAGCAGTGACACAGGGTCAGCCAAAAACATTCAGTACTTC
CASSDTGSAKNIQYF
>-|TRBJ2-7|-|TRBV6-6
TGTGCCAGCAGTTATTCGACCCAGGGGTACGAGCAGTACTTC
CASSYSTQGYEQYF
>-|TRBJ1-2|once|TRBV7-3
TGTGCCAGCAGCTTAACAGGGGCGGAGGGCTACACCTTC
CASSLTGAEGYTF
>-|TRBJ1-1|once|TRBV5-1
TGCGCCAGCAGCGCCCAGGGTTATGAAGCTTTCTTT
CASSAQGYEAFF
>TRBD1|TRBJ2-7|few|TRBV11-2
TGTGCCAGCAGCTCGGAAACAGGGGCCTACGAGCAGTACTTC
CASSSETGAYEQYF
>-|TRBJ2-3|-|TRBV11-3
TGTGCCAGCAGCCAACTTTTAGCCGCAGATACGCAGTATTTT
CASSQLLAADTQYF
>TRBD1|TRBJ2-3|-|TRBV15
TGTGCCACCAGCAGCCCCCCGGGACAGCGAACCCTGGGGGATACGCAGTATTTT
CATSSPPGQRTLGDTQYF